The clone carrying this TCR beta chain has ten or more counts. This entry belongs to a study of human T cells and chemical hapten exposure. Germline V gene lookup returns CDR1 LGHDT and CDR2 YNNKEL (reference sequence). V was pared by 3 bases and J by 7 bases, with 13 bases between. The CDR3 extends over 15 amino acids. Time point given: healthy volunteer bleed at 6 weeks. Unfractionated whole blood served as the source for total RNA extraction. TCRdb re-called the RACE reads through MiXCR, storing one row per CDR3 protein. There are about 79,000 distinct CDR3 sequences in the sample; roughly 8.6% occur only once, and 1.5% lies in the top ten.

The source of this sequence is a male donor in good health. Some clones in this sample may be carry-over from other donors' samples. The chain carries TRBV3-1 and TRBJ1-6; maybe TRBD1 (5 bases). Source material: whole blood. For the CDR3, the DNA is TGTGCCAGCAGCCAGAGTGACAGAAAAAATTCACCCCTCCACTTT. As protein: CASSQSDRKNSPLHF.